A selection of T cell receptor beta chains follows, all from one sample in a study of shared clonotypes between healthy human individuals. The method was immunoSEQ multiplex PCR; TCRdb's version includes in-frame clones alone and lacks a portion of them. This sample has 2 million to 2.5 million clones, with approximately 96% found just once. The sequenced sample consisted of naive CD4+ T cells sorted from blood. These receptors were taken from a man younger than 35 in good health. CDR3s include the opening cysteine and the closing phenylalanine or tryptophan. The D gene is left open where the match is weak. Some rows mark clone size as missing; the rest say once, few, many or name a class of expanded clone.

clone_size j_call v_call d_call cdr3_nt cdr3_aa
. TRBJ2-2 TRBV5-1 TRBD2 TGCGCCAGCAGCGGGACTAGCGGGAGCGTCGGGGAGCTGTTTTTT CASSGTSGSVGELFF
. TRBJ2-6 TRBV7-8 TRBD1 TGTGCCAGCAGCTTATCGACAGGGTCTGGGGCCAACGTCCTGACTTTC CASSLSTGSGANVLTF
. TRBJ2-2 TRBV5-1 . TGCGCCAGCAGCCGTAGACAGGACACCGGGGAGCTGTTTTTT CASSRRQDTGELFF
. TRBJ1-2 TRBV5-4 . TGTGCCAGCAGCTTAGTTGGAGGGTTTGGCTACACCTTC CASSLVGGFGYTF
. TRBJ2-5 TRBV5-6 . TGTGCCAGCAGCTTGGTAGGGGGCCAAGAGACCCAGTACTTC CASSLVGGQETQYF
few TRBJ1-5 TRBV7-9 . TGTGCCAGCAGCCCGACCGCAGGGTTGCAGCCCCAGCATTTT CASSPTAGLQPQHF
. TRBJ2-3 TRBV9 . TGTGCCAGCAGCGTAGCCGGACCAAGCACAGATACGCAGTATTTT CASSVAGPSTDTQYF
. TRBJ1-1 TRBV2 TRBD1 TGTGCCAGCAGTGGACAGGGGCTGGGGAACACTGAAGCTTTCTTT CASSGQGLGNTEAFF
. TRBJ1-2 TRBV29-1 . TGCAGCGTTGAAGGGGGACGGTACTATGGCTACACCTTC CSVEGGRYYGYTF
. TRBJ2-1 TRBV27 TRBD2 TGTGCCAGCAGAGCGGGGGGACTTTGGGGCAATGAGCAGTTCTTC CASRAGGLWGNEQFF
. TRBJ2-5 TRBV28 . TGTGCCAGCAGTGTTTACAGGGATCAAGAGACCCAGTACTTC CASSVYRDQETQYF
once TRBJ1-4 TRBV11-2 . TGTGCCAGCACCCTTCTGGGGAAAGAAAAACTGTTTTTT CASTLLGKEKLFF
. TRBJ1-2 TRBV9 . TGTGCCAGCAGCGATCCGGGACGGTGGAACTATGGCTACACCTTC CASSDPGRWNYGYTF
once TRBJ1-4 TRBV11-2 TRBD1 TGTGCCAGCAGCTTAGGGTTCGGGACAGGGGTTAATGAAAAACTGTTTTTT CASSLGFGTGVNEKLFF
. TRBJ2-5 TRBV10-3 TRBD2 TGTGCCTCAGGGGCTAGCGGGGGTAGAGAGACCCAGTACTTC CASGASGGRETQYF
. TRBJ2-7 TRBV10-1 . TGCGCCAGCAGCGGACTATACGAGCAGTACTTC CASSGLYEQYF
. TRBJ2-3 TRBV5-4 . TGTGCCAGCAGCCCACTTGGGGGGCCGGGGGATACGCAGTATTTT CASSPLGGPGDTQYF
once TRBJ2-2 TRBV5-4 . TGTGCCAGCAGCCACCAGGTCCAAAACACCGGGGAGCTGTTTTTT CASSHQVQNTGELFF
. TRBJ1-2 TRBV30 . TGTGCCTGGACTGCCGGAAATGGCTACACCTTC CAWTAGNGYTF
. TRBJ1-2 TRBV5-1 . TGCGCCAGCACCCCAACCCCCGGCAACTATGGCTACACCTTC CASTPTPGNYGYTF
. TRBJ2-1 TRBV5-4 . TGTGCCAGCAGCTCCGCTAGCATTGGGGTGGATGAGCAGTTCTTC CASSSASIGVDEQFF
. TRBJ2-7 TRBV5-5 TRBD1 TGTGCCAGCAGCCCTCCGGGACAGGGTATTTTCCACGAGCAGTACTTC CASSPPGQGIFHEQYF
. TRBJ2-1 TRBV6-6 . TGTGCCAGCAGTTCCCAGGGCTATGAGCAGTTCTTC CASSSQGYEQFF
. TRBJ1-1 TRBV5-1 TRBD1 TGCGCCAGCAGCTTTCGACAGGGAATGAACACTGAAGCTTTCTTT CASSFRQGMNTEAFF
. TRBJ2-7 TRBV4-2 TRBD1 TGTGCCAGCAGCCCGGGACAGGGGGTGTCCTACGAGCAGTACTTC CASSPGQGVSYEQYF
few TRBJ1-6 TRBV4-1 . TGCGCCAGCAGCCAAGAAAGCTCCTATAATTCACCCCTCCACTTT CASSQESSYNSPLHF
. TRBJ2-5 TRBV19 . TGTGCCAGTAGTCGAAACAGACAAGAGACCCAGTACTTC CASSRNRQETQYF
. TRBJ2-3 TRBV6-5 . TGTGCCAGCAGGGACAGAAGCACAGATACGCAGTATTTT CASRDRSTDTQYF
. TRBJ1-2 TRBV2 TRBD1 TGTGCCAGCAGGAACTACAGGGGGCCCTATGGCTACACCTTC CASRNYRGPYGYTF
. TRBJ2-7 TRBV4-1 TRBD1 TGCGCCAGCAGCCAAGATCTTGTACAGGGGTACTACGAGCAGTACTTC CASSQDLVQGYYEQYF
. TRBJ1-2 TRBV28 . TGTGCCTGTAGACAGGTCTATGGCTACACCTTC CACRQVYGYTF
. TRBJ2-7 TRBV29-1 TRBD2 TGCAGCGTTAGACTAGCGGGAGGGCCCCACGAGCAGTACTTC CSVRLAGGPHEQYF
. TRBJ2-7 TRBV28 . TGTGCCAGCAGTTTACGGGGCAGATCCTACGAGCAGTACTTC CASSLRGRSYEQYF
. TRBJ1-1 TRBV6-5 . TGTGCCAGCAGAGCCAGGGTGGGGACTGAAGCTTTCTTT CASRARVGTEAFF
once TRBJ2-7 TRBV5-6 . TGTGCCAGCAGCTTGAGATTGGGGCCCAAGGGACCAAGCTCCTACGAGCAGTACTTC CASSLRLGPKGPSSYEQYF
. TRBJ1-6 TRBV6-1 . TGTGCCAGCAGTGAAGACATCACCTATAATTCACCCCTCCACTTT CASSEDITYNSPLHF
. TRBJ1-5 TRBV6-1 . TGTGCCAGCAGTGAAGGTGGTGCTAGCAATCAGCCCCAGCATTTT CASSEGGASNQPQHF
. TRBJ2-5 TRBV12-5 TRBD2 TGTGCTAGTGGTTTGGGAGTTTTAGCGGGAGGGGAAGAGACCCAGTACTTC CASGLGVLAGGEETQYF
few TRBJ2-5 TRBV4-1 . TGCGCCAGCAGCCCCTACCCCCGGGACTTCCAAGAGACCCAGTACTTC CASSPYPRDFQETQYF
. TRBJ2-5 TRBV14 . TGTGCCAGCAGCCAGCCTCTGACAAATAACCAAGAGACCCAGTACTTC CASSQPLTNNQETQYF
. TRBJ1-6 TRBV2 TRBD1 TGTGCCAGCAGGAAGCCTGGGACAGGGCTAAATTCACCCCTCCACTTT CASRKPGTGLNSPLHF
. TRBJ1-2 TRBV27 . TGTGCCAGCAGTTTAGCCACAGGGTTGGGCTATGGCTACACCTTC CASSLATGLGYGYTF